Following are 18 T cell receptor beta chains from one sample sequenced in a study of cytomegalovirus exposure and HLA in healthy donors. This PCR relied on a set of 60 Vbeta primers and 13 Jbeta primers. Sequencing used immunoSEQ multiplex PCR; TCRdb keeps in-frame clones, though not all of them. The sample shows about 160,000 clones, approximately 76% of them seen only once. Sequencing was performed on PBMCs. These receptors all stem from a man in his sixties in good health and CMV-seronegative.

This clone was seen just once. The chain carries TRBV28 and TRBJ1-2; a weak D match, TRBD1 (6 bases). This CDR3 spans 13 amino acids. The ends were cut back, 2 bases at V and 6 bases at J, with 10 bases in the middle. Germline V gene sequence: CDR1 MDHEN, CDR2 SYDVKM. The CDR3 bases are TGTGCCAGCAGTTTACAGGGGAGCCATGGCTACACCTTC. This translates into CASSLQGSHGYTF.

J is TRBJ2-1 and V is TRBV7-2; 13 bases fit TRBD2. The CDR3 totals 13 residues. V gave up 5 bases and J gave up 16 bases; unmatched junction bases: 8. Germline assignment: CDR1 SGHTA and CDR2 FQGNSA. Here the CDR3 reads CASSAATSGGSFF. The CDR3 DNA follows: TGTGCCAGCAGCGCCGCGACTAGCGGGGGGTCCTTCTTC.

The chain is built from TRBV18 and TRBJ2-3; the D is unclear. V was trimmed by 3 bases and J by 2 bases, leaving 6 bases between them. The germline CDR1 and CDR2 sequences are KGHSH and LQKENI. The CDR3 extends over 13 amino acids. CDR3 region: CASSPWATDTQYF. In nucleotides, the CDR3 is TGTGCCAGCTCACCCTGGGCCACAGATACGCAGTATTTT.

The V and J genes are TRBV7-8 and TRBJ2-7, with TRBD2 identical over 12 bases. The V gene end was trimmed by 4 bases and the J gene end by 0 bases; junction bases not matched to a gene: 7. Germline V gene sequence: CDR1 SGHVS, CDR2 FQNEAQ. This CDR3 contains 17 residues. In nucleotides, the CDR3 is TGTGCCAGCAGCTGGACCCCTAGCGGGAGGGCCTCCTACGAGCAGTACTTC. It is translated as CASSWTPSGRASYEQYF.

CDR3 residues: CASSIEPGQLYNEQFF. Here the CDR3 DNA reads TGTGCCAGTAGTATCGAACCGGGACAGCTATACAATGAGCAGTTCTTC. The chain has TRBV19 and TRBJ2-1; 7 bases agree with TRBD1. The V gene's germline CDR1 is LNHDA and CDR2 SQIVND (reference sequence). V shed 3 bases, J shed 4 bases, and the junction held 9 bases outside the gene matches. CDR3 length: 16 residues.

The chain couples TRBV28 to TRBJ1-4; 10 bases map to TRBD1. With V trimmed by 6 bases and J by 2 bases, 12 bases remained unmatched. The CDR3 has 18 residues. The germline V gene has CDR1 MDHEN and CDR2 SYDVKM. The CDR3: CASRNPGQGFATNEKLFF. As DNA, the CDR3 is TGTGCCAGCAGAAATCCGGGACAGGGGTTCGCGACTAATGAAAAACTGTTTTTT.

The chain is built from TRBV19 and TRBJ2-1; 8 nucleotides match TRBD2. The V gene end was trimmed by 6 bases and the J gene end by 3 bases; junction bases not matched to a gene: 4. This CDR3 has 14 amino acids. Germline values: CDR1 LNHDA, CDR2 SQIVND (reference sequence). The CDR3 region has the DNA TGTGCCAGTAGGACTAGCGACTTCTACAATGAGCAGTTCTTC. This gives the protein CASRTSDFYNEQFF.

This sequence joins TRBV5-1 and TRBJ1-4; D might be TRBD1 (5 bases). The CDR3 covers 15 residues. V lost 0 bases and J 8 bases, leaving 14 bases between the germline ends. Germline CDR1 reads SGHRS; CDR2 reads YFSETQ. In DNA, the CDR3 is TGCGCCAGCAGCTTGGTAGGGGCCGTTGGAGAAAAACTGTTTTTT. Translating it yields CASSLVGAVGEKLFF.

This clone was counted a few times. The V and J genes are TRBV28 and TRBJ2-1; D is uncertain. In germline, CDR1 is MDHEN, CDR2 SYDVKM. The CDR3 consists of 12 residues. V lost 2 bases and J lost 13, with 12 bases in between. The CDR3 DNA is TGTGCCAGCAGTTTAGGCCCTGGCAGACAGTTCTTC. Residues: CASSLGPGRQFF.

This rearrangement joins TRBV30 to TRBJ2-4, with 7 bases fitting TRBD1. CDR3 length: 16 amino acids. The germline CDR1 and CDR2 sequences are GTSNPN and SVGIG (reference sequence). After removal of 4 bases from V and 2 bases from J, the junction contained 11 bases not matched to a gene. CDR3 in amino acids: CAWNTGQLVPKNIQYF. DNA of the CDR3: TGTGCCTGGAATACGGGACAGTTGGTTCCCAAAAACATTCAGTACTTC.

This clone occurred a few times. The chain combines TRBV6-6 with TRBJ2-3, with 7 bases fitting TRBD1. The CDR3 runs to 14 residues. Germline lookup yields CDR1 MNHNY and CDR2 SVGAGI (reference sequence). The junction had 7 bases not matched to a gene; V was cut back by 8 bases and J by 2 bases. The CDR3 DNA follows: TGTGCCAGCTACCGGGGACAGTCCACAGATACGCAGTATTTT. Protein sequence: CASYRGQSTDTQYF.

The CDR3 DNA sequence: TGTGCCAGCTTAACCACGGTGGCAGGGGGCTATGGCTACACCTTC. It codes for CASLTTVAGGYGYTF. The J gene is TRBJ1-2, the V gene TRBV28; 7 bases are shared with TRBD1. The germline V gene encodes CDR1 MDHEN and CDR2 SYDVKM. CDR3 length: 15 amino acids. The V and J ends lost 8 bases and 4 bases, in that order; junction bases with no gene match: 13.

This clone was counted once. The CDR3 protein is CASSFGVTGGYTF. The CDR3 region has the DNA TGCGCCAGCAGCTTTGGCGTAACAGGAGGCTACACCTTC. The rearrangement uses TRBV5-1 and TRBJ1-2; the D gene is possibly TRBD1 (5 bases). Trimming left V 2 bases short and J 8 bases short, with 13 bases between. This CDR3 spans 13 amino acids. Germline lookup yields CDR1 SGHRS and CDR2 YFSETQ.

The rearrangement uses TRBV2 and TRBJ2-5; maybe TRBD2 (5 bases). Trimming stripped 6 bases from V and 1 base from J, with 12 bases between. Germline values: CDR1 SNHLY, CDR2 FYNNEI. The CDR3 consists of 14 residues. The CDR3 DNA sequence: TGTGCCAGCAGGGACTCTCTGCCCCAAGAGACCCAGTACTTC. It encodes CASRDSLPQETQYF.

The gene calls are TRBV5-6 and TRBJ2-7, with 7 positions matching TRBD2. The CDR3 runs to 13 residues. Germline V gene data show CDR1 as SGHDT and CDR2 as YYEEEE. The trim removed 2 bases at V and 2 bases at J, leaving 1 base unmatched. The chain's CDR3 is CASSLGTTYEQYF. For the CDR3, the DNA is TGTGCCAGCAGCTTAGGGACTACCTACGAGCAGTACTTC. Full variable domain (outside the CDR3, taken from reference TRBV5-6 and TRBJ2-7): DAGVTQSPTHLIKTRGQQVTLRCSPKSGHDTVSWYQQALGQGPQFIFQYYEEEERQRGNFPDRFSGHQFPNYSSELNVNALLLGDSALYLCASSLGTTYEQYFGPGTRLTVT.

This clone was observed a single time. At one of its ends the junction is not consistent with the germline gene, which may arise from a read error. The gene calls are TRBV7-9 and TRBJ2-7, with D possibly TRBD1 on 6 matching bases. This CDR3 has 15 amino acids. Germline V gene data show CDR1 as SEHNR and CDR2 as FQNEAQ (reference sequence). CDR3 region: CASSLATGGWNERYF. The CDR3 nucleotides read TGTGCCAGCAGCTTAGCGACAGGTGGTTGGAACGAGCGGTACTTC. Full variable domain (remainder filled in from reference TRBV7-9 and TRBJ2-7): DTGVSQNPRHKITKRGQNVTFRCDPISEHNRLYWYRQTLGQGPEFLTYFQNEAQLEKSRLLSDRFSAERPKGSFSTLEIQRTEQGDSAMYLCASSLATGGWNERYFGPGTRLTVT.

In DNA, the CDR3 is TGTGCCACCTGGGACATAGCTCAGCCCCAGCATTTT. Translation gives CATWDIAQPQHF. The chain combines TRBV27 with TRBJ1-5; tentatively, D is TRBD1 (6 bases). There are 12 residues in the CDR3. V dropped 10 bases and J dropped 6 bases, with 13 bases sitting between them. Germline CDR1 is MNHEY and CDR2 is SMNVEV (reference sequence).

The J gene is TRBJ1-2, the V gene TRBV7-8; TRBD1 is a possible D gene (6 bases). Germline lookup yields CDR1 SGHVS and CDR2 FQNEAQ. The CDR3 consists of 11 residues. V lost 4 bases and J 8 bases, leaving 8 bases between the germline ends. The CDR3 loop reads CASSSGVGYTF. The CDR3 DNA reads TGTGCCAGCAGCTCAGGGGTCGGCTACACCTTC.